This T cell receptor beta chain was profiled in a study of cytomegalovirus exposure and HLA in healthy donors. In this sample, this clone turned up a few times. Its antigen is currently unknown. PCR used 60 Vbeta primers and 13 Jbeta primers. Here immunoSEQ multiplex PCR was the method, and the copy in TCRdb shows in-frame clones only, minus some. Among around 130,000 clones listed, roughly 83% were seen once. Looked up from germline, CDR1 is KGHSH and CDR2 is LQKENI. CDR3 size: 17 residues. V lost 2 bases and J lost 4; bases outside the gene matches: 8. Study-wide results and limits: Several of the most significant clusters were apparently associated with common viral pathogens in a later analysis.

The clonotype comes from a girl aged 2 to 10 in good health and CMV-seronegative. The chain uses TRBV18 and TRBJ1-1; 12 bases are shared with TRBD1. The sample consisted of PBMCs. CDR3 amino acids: CASSPLGQGAGGTEAFF. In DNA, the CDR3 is TGTGCCAGCTCACCATTGGGACAGGGGGCTGGAGGCACTGAAGCTTTCTTT.